This T cell receptor beta chain was documented in a study of OX40 agonist ivuxolimab in advanced cancers. Study-level information: While on treatment, patients had intravenous ivuxolimab at 0.01 to 10 mg/kg every 2 weeks.

Study findings and constraints: Dose levels from 0.1 to 3.0 mg/kg saw CD4+ and CD8+ blood T cells expand clonally by week 6. Among T cells, CD8+ cells averaged more expanded clones than CD4+ cells. Some nonresponders additionally presented with little normalized T-cell clonal expansion.

On this clone itself: The antigen remains unidentified.

Produced via immunoSEQ multiplex PCR; TCRdb's table is partial and in-frame only. In the table there are roughly 53,000 clones, more than 85% of which are singletons. The material was CD4+ or CD8+ T cells sorted from blood, obtained in a trial of the OX40 agonist ivuxolimab. The origin of this receptor is an adult with an advanced solid tumor such as melanoma, head and neck, liver or kidney cancer.

The CDR3: CASSLVGGEDYGYTF. The CDR3 DNA reads TGTGCCAGCAGCTTAGTGGGGGGTGAGGACTATGGCTACACCTTC. The V and J genes are TRBV11-3 and TRBJ1-2, with D tentatively TRBD1 (5 bases). The V gene lost 1 base and the J gene lost 3 bases, with 12 bases spanning the gap. The CDR3 contains 15 residues. Germline-derived CDR1 and CDR2 are SGHNT and YENEEA.